This T cell receptor beta chain was sequenced for a study of T-cell memory formation after mild COVID-19. There are many counts of this clonotype. Trimming took 0 bases from V and 7 from J, leaving 14 bases between them. The CDR3 length is 15 residues. The V gene's germline CDR1 is SGDLS and CDR2 YYNGEE. MiXCR was run by TCRdb on the 5' RACE reads, yielding one entry per CDR3 protein. The table records 500,000 to 600,000 distinct CDR3 sequences, under 20% of them present only once. This sequence originates from an adult woman who had mild COVID-19 (a few samples of this study predate the infection). Cell type and time point are not known. J is TRBJ2-1 and V is TRBV9; TRBD2 might be the D (5 bases). Source material: PBMCs or a T cell subset sorted from them (not recorded which). CDR3 loop: CASSVGPGPGNEQFF. The CDR3 DNA follows: TGTGCCAGCAGCGTAGGGCCAGGCCCGGGAAATGAGCAGTTCTTC.